Here is one T cell receptor beta chain with its context. Antigen specificity is unknown. The germline CDR1 and CDR2 sequences are LNHDA and SQIVND (reference sequence). This CDR3 is built from 13 residues. Deletions cut 4 bases from V and 5 bases from J, with 11 bases between. Here immunoSEQ multiplex PCR was the method, and the copy in TCRdb shows in-frame clones only, minus some. Of around 69,000 clones in the sample, roughly 87% were seen once. The entry originates in a study of OX40 agonist ivuxolimab in advanced cancers. Study in general: From about 23 to 85 years was the age range, with a mean of around 57 years, and about 83% were male. Of the patients, three showed partial responses, one with hepatocellular carcinoma and two with cutaneous melanoma.

Points from the study as a whole: CD4+ and CD8+ blood T cells expanded clonally by week 6 at 0.1 to 3.0 mg/kg.

The source was CD4+ or CD8+ T cells sorted from blood, collected in a trial of the OX40 agonist ivuxolimab. This sequence joins TRBV19 and TRBJ2-5, with unresolved D. The source is an adult with an advanced solid tumor such as melanoma, head and neck, liver or kidney cancer. The CDR3 here is CASSSRPGETQYF. Written as DNA, the CDR3 is TGTGCCAGTAGTAGTCGACCGGGTGAGACCCAGTACTTC.